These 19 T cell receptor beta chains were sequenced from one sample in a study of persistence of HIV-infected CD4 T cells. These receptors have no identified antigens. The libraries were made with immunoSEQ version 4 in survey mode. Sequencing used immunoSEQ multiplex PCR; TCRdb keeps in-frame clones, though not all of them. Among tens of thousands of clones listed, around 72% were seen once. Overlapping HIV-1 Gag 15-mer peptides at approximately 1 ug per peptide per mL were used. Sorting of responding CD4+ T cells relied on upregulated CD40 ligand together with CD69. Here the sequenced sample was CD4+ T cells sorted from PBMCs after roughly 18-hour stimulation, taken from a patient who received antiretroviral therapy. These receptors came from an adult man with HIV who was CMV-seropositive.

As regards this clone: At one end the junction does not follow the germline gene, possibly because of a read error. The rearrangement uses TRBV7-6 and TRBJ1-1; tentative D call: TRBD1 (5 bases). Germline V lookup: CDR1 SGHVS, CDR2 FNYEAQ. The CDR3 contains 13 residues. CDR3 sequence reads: CTSSNIGATEAFF. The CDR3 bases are TGTACCAGCAGCAACATTGGGGCAACTGAAGCTTTCTTT.

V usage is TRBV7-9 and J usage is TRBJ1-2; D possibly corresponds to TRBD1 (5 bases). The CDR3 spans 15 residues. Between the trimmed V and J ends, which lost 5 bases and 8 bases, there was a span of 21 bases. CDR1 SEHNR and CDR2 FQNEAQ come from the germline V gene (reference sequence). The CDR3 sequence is CASSLHSGHSSGYTF. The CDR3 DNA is TGTGCCAGCAGCCTACATTCCGGACATTCCTCCGGCTACACCTTC.

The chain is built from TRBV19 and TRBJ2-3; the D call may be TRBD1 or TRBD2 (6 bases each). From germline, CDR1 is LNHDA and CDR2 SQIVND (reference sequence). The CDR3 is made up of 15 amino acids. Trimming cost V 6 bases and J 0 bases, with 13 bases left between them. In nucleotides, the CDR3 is TGTGCCAGTAGCCCCGGGGGCCCCAGCACAGATACGCAGTATTTT. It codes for CASSPGGPSTDTQYF.

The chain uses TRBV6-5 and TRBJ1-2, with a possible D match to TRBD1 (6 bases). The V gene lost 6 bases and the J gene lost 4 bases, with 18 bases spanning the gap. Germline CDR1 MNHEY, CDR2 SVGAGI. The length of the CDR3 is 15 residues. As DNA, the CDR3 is TGTGCCAGCAGCCGATACCTCGGGGGGGCCTATGGCTACACCTTC. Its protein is CASSRYLGGAYGYTF.

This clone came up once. CDR3 sequence (DNA): TGTGTCTTAAACCCCTATGTTGGGACAGGGGACACTGAAGCTTTCTTT. Translation gives CVLNPYVGTGDTEAFF. The chain uses TRBV28 and TRBJ1-1; 10 bases fit TRBD1. This CDR3 contains 16 residues. Looked up from germline, CDR1 is MDHEN and CDR2 is SYDVKM. Complete variable domain (other parts from reference TRBV28 and TRBJ1-1): DVKVTQSSRYLVKRTGEKVFLECVQDMDHENMFWYRQDPGLGLRLIYFSYDVKMKEKGDIPEGYSVSREKKERFSLILESASTNQTSMYLCVLNPYVGTGDTEAFFGQGTRLTVV.

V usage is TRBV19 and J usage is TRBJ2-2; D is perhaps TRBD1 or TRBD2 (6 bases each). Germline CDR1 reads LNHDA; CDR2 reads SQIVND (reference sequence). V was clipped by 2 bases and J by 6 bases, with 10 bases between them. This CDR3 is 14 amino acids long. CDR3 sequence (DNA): TGTGCCAGTAGTATAAGGGGGGCCGCCGGGGAGCTGTTTTTT. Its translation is CASSIRGAAGELFF.

The CDR3 DNA sequence: TGTGCCAGCAGCCACCGTTGCGCGGGGGGTATGGATTGCGAGCAGTTCTTC. Its translation: CASSHRCAGGMDCEQFF. The V call is TRBV7-6, the J call TRBJ2-1, with 8 bases fitting TRBD2. V dropped 5 bases and J dropped 10; count of bases not matched to a gene: 19. CDR1 SGHVS and CDR2 FNYEAQ come from the germline V gene. The length of the CDR3 is 17 residues.

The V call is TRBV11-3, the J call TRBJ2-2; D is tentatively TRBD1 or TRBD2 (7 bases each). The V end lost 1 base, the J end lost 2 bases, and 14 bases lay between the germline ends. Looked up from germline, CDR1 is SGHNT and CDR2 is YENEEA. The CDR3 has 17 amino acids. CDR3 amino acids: CASSLGGGTANTGELFF. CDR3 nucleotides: TGTGCCAGCAGCTTAGGGGGGGGGACAGCTAACACCGGGGAGCTGTTTTTT.

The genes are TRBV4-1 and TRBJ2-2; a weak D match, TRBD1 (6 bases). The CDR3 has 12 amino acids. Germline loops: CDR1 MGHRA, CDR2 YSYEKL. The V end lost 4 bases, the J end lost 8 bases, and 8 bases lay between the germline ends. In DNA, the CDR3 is TGCGCCAGCAGCCCAGGGGAGGGGGAGCTGTTTTTT. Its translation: CASSPGEGELFF.

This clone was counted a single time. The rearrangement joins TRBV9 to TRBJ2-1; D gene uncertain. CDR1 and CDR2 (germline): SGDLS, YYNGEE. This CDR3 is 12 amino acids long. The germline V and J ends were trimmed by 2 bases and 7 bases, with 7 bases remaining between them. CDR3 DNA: TGTGCCAGCAGCGTCGAACAAAATGAGCAGTTCTTC. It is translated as CASSVEQNEQFF.

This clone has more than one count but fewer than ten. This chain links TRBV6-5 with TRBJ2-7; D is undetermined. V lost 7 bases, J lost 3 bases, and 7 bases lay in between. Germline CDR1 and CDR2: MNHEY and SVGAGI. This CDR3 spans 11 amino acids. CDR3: CASTTGYEQYF. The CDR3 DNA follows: TGTGCCAGCACCACCGGCTACGAGCAGTACTTC.

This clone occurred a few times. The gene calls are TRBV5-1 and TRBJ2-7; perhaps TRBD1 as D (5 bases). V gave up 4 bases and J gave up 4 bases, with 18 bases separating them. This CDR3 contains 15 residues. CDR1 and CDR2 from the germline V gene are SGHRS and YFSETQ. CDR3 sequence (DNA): TGCGCCAGCAGCCAGGGCCAGGTCCTACGGTACGAGCAGTACTTC. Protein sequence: CASSQGQVLRYEQYF.

The CDR3 is CASGLAGGPDTQYF. CDR3 nucleotide sequence: TGTGCCAGCGGACTAGCGGGGGGGCCAGATACGCAGTATTTT. This chain joins TRBV3-1 (or the pseudogene TRBV3-2) and TRBJ2-3; 15 bases match TRBD2. Per the germline V gene, CDR1 is LGHDT and CDR2 is YNNKEL (reference sequence). The CDR3 contains 14 residues. The V gene end was trimmed by 8 bases and the J gene end by 4 bases; junction bases not matched to a gene: 1.

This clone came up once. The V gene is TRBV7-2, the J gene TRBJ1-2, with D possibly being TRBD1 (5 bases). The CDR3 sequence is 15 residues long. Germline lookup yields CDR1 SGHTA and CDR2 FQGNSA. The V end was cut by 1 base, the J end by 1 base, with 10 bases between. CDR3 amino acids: CASSLDVGGNYGYTF. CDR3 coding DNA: TGTGCCAGCAGCTTAGATGTGGGGGGTAACTATGGCTACACCTTC.

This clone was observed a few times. CDR3 sequence reads: CASSPPTAPNYGYTF. The DNA for the CDR3 is TGTGCCAGCTCACCACCAACAGCGCCCAACTATGGCTACACCTTC. This chain joins TRBV18 and TRBJ1-2; D uncertain. The germline V gene encodes CDR1 KGHSH and CDR2 LQKENI. V was trimmed by 0 bases and J by 2 bases, leaving 10 bases between them. CDR3 size: 15 residues.

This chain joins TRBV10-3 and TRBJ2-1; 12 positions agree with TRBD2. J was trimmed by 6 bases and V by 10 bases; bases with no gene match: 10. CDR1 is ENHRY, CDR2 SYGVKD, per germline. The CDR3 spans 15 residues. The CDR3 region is CATAPLAGGGNEQFF. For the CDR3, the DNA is TGTGCCACCGCCCCGCTAGCGGGGGGGGGCAATGAGCAGTTCTTC.

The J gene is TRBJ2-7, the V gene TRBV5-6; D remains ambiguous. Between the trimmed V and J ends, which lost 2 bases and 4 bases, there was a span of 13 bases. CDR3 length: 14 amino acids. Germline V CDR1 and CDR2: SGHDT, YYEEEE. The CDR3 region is CASSFRWTGYEQYF. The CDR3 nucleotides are TGTGCCAGCAGCTTTAGGTGGACCGGGTACGAGCAGTACTTC.

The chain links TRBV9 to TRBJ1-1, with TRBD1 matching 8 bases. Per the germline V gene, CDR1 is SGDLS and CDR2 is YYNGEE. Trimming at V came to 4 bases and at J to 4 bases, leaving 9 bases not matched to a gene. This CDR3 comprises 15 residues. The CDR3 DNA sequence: TGTGCCAGCAGCATATCGGACAGGGCGGGCACTGAAGCTTTCTTT. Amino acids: CASSISDRAGTEAFF.

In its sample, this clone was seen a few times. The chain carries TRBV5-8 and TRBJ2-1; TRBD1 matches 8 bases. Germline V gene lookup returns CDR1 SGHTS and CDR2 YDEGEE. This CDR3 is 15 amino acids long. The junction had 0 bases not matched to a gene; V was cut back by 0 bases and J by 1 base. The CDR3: CASSLGQGSYNEQFF. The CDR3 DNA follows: TGTGCCAGCAGCTTGGGACAGGGGTCCTACAATGAGCAGTTCTTC. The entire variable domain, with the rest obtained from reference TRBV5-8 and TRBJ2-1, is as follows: EAGVTQSPTHLIKTRGQQATLRCSPISGHTSVYWYQQALGLGLQFLLWYDEGEERNRGNFPPRFSGRQFPNYSSELNVNALELEDSALYLCASSLGQGSYNEQFFGPGTRLTVL.